This T cell receptor beta chain was sequenced in a study of CD8 T cells in Susac syndrome. Study-wide points: It was acknowledged by the study that relatively few individuals were included in its TCR sequencing and HLA analysis.

With random hexamers, roughly 0.45 to 1 ug RNA was reverse transcribed. Amplification of the TCR beta CDR3 was carried out by immunoSEQ multiplex PCR, which spanned a total of 54 Vbeta and 13 Jbeta segments. TCRdb re-called the immunoSEQ multiplex PCR reads with MiXCR, one entry per CDR3 protein. The sample carries about 190,000 distinct CDR3 sequences, 85% to 95% recorded once. This clonotype was seen a single time. Its antigen is not identified. Sequencing of TCR beta covered CD8+ and CD4+ T cells obtained from blood. It was healthy donors who served as the controls, matched for age and sex. In germline, CDR1 is SGHTA, CDR2 FQGNSA. The CDR3 contains 12 residues. Between the trimmed V and J ends, which lost 5 bases and 5 bases, there was a span of 9 bases.

The source material was CD4+ T cells from PBMCs. This chain connects TRBV7-2 to TRBJ2-5, with D hard to call. The sequence derives from a human donor in good health. In DNA, the CDR3 is TGTGCCAGCAGCCGCTTTGCGGAGACCCAGTACTTC. This sequence encodes CASSRFAETQYF.